This T cell receptor (beta chain) appears in the sequencing data of a study of beta chain features in type 1 diabetes. This CDR3 spans 14 amino acids. The germline V gene encodes CDR1 MNHNS and CDR2 SASEGT. The V and J ends lost 5 bases and 2 bases, in that order; junction bases with no gene match: 4. TCRB transcripts that were expressed got sequenced, as all of the isolated RNA had been reverse transcribed. The data were produced by immunoSEQ multiplex PCR, yet TCRdb's version contains in-frame clones alone and is incomplete. Of a few hundred thousand clones in the sample, 15% to 20% are singletons; the top ten hold around 0.044%.

This TCR came from a woman between 18 and 29 years old in good health. This chain uses TRBV6-1 with TRBJ2-7, with 9 bases fitting TRBD1. Sequenced: naive CD4+ T cells from blood. The CDR3 DNA reads as TGTGCCAGCAGTCTCCGGGACAGGGCCTACGAGCAGTACTTC. This sequence encodes CASSLRDRAYEQYF.